This TCR beta chain appears in the sequencing data of a study of shared clonotypes between healthy human individuals. The unsorted PBMC sample used ten immunoSEQ deep assay plates. Libraries were prepared by immunoSEQ multiplex PCR; TCRdb keeps only in-frame clonotypes and omits some of them. The sample carries about 500,000 clones, roughly four fifths recorded once. Unsorted samples used approximately 99 million PBMCs for genomic DNA. Germline V gene lookup returns CDR1 LNHDA and CDR2 SQIVND (reference sequence). The J segment lost 4 bases and the V segment lost 6 bases, leaving 12 bases of the junction unmatched. The CDR3 length is 16 residues.

The clonotype comes from a woman aged 40 to 50 in good health. Some clones in this sample may be carry-over from other donors' samples. The rearrangement uses TRBV19 and TRBJ1-1; TRBD1 agrees at 9 bases. The sample was PBMCs. The CDR3 here is CASRDPLTGGITEAFF. CDR3 DNA: TGTGCCAGTAGGGATCCTCTGACAGGGGGTATCACTGAAGCTTTCTTT.